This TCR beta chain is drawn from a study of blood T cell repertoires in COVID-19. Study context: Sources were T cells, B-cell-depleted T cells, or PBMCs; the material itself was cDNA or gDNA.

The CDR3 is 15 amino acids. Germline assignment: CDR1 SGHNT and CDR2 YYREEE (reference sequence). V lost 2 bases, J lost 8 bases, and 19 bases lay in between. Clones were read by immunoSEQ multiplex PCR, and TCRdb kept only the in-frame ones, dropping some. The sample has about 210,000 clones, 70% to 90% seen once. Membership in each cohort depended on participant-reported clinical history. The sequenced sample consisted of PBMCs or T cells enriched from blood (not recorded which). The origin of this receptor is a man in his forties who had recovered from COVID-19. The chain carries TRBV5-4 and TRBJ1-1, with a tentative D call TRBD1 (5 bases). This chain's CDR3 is CASSFQGGLPWEAFF. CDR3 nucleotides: TGTGCCAGCAGCTTCCAGGGAGGCCTCCCTTGGGAAGCTTTCTTT.